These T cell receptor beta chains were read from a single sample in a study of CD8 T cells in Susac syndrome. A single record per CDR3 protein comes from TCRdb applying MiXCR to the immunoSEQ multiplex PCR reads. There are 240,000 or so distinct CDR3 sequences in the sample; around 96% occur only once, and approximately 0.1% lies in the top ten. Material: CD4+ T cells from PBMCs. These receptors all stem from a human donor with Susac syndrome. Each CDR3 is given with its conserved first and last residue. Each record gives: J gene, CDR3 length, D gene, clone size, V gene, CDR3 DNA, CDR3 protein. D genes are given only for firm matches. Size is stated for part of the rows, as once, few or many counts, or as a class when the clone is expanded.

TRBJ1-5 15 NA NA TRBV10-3 TGTGCCATCAGTGAGCCAGAGCGGGGCAATCAGCCCCAGCATTTT CAISEPERGNQPQHF
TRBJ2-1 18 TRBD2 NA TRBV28 TGTGCCAGCAGTTCATTAATCGGCCGGGAGGAATCCTACAATGAGCAGTTCTTC CASSSLIGREESYNEQFF
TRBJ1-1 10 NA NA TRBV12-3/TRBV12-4 TGTGCCAGCAGTTACATTGAAGCTTTCTTT CASSYIEAFF
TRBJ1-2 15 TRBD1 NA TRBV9 TGTGCCAGCAGCGGGGGGACAGGACTTAACTATGGCTACACCTTC CASSGGTGLNYGYTF
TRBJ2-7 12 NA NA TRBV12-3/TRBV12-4 TGTGCCAGCAGTTTGAAGGGGGGAGAGCAGTACTTC CASSLKGGEQYF
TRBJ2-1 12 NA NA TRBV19 TGTGCCAGTAGTATAGATCGGTATGAGCAGTTCTTC CASSIDRYEQFF
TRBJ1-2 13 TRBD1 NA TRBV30 TGTGCCTGGAGGGAGGGGGCGACCTATGGCTACACCTTC CAWREGATYGYTF
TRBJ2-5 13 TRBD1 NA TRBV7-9 TGTGCCAGCATCACACAGGGGCAAGAGACCCAGTACTTC CASITQGQETQYF
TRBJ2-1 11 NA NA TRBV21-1 TGTGCCAGCAACGGCTGCAATGAGCAGTTCTTC CASNGCNEQFF
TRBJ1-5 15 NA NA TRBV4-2 TGTGCCAGCAGCCAAGATTCAGGCGGCAATCAGCCCCAGCATTTT CASSQDSGGNQPQHF
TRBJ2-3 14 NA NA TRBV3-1 TGTGCCAGCAGCCAAGTGGTGATTGCAGATACGCAGTATTTT CASSQVVIADTQYF
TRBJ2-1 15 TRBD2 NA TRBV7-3 TGTGCCAGCAGCTCTTATACTAGCGGATACAATGAGCAGTTCTTC CASSSYTSGYNEQFF
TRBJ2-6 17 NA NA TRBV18 TGTGCCAGCTCACCAAGGGACACCCGCTCTGGGGCCAACGTCCTGACTTTC CASSPRDTRSGANVLTF
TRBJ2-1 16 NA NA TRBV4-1 TGCGCCAGCAGCCAAGGACCAGGGGAGTCTGGCAATGAGCAGTTCTTC CASSQGPGESGNEQFF
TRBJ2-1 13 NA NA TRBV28 TGTGCCAGCAGTTTAGCCAGCTACAATGAGCAGTTCTTC CASSLASYNEQFF
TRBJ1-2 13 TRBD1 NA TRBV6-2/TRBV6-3 TGTGCCAGCAGCCCGACAGGGGAGAATGGCTACACCTTC CASSPTGENGYTF
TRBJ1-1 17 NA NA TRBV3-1 TGTGCCAGCAGCCTGCGCGTGGGCAGGGTGGGATTCACTGAAGCTTTCTTT CASSLRVGRVGFTEAFF
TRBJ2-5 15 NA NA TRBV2 TGTGCCAGCAGAAAGGGCGCAGGGGTCAGGGAGACCCAGTACTTC CASRKGAGVRETQYF
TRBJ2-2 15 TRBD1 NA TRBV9 TGTGCCAGCAGGGCACAGGGGGCGAACACCGGGGAGCTGTTTTTT CASRAQGANTGELFF
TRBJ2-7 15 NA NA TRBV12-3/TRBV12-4 TGTGCCAGCAGTTACACTCCGGGCCCTTCCTACGAGCAGTACTTC CASSYTPGPSYEQYF
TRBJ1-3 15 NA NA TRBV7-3 TGTGCCAGCAGCTTAGACAGGCCGCGCGGAAACACCATATATTTT CASSLDRPRGNTIYF
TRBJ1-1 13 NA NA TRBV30 TGTGCCTGGAGGCCGAGAGTAAACACTGAAGCTTTCTTT CAWRPRVNTEAFF
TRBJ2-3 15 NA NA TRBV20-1 TGCAGTGCTAGAGATCGGGCCCAGTGGGTAGATACGCAGTATTTT CSARDRAQWVDTQYF
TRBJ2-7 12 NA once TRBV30 TGTGCCTGGAGTCCTAGCTTCTACGAGCAGTACTTC CAWSPSFYEQYF
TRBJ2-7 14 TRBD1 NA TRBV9 TGTGCCAGCAGCGTCGGACAGGCTCTCTACGAGCAGTACTTC CASSVGQALYEQYF
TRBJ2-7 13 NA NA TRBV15 TGTGCCACCAGCAGAGATGGAGGGGACGAGCAGTACTTC CATSRDGGDEQYF
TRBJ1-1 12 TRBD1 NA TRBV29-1 TGCAGCGCCAAAGGACAGGACACTGAAGCTTTCTTT CSAKGQDTEAFF
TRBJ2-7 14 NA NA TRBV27 TGTGCCAGCAGTTCCAACATGTTCACCTACGAGCAGTACTTC CASSSNMFTYEQYF
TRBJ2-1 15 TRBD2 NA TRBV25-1 TGTGCCAGCAATTACGGGAGGGCCGCTAGGAATGAGCAGTTCTTC CASNYGRAARNEQFF
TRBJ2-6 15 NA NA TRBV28 TGTGCCAGCAGTCGGGAGTCCCCTGGGGCCAACGTCCTGACTTTC CASSRESPGANVLTF
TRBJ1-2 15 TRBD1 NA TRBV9 TGTGCCAGCAGCCCCTTGACGACAGGGGCGGATGGCTACACCTTC CASSPLTTGADGYTF
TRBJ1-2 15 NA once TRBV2 TGTGCCAGCAGTGAAAGGGAGACACCTAACTATGGCTACACCTTC CASSERETPNYGYTF
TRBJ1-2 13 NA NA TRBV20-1 TGCAGTGCTAGGGACACCCCCAACTATGGCTACACCTTC CSARDTPNYGYTF
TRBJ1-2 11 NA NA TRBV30 TGTGCCTGGAAAGCGTCCGATGGCTACACCTTC CAWKASDGYTF
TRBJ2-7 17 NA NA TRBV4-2 TGTGCCAGCAGCCAAGTGGGGGGTTCTGGGGGTACCTACGAGCAGTACTTC CASSQVGGSGGTYEQYF
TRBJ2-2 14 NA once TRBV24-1 TGTGCCACCAGTGAACCCGTCGTAAACGGGGAGCTGTTTTTT CATSEPVVNGELFF
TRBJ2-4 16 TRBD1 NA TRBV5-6 TGTGCCAACAGCGCGTGGCGTGTTACAGGGGAAAACATTCAGTACTTC CANSAWRVTGENIQYF
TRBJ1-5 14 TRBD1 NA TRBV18 TGTGCCAGCTCGCGCCGACAGGGCGATCAGCCCCAGCATTTT CASSRRQGDQPQHF
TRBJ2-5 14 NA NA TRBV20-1 TGCAGTGCTGCGTCCGGGACGAGGGTTGAGACCCAGTACTTC CSAASGTRVETQYF
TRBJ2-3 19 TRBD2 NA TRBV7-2 TGTGCCAGCAGCCGGACTAGCGGGAGGGCTCTTCCCAGCACAGATACGCAGTATTTT CASSRTSGRALPSTDTQYF
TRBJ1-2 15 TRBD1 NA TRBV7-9 TGTGCCAGCAGCGCCGGACAGGGCCGGGACTATGGCTACACCTTC CASSAGQGRDYGYTF
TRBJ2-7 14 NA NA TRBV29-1 TGCAGCGTTGGGGGACTCCTAAACATCTACGAGCAGTACTTC CSVGGLLNIYEQYF
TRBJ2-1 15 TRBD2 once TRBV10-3 TGTGCCATCAGTGTTGGGACTAGCGGATACAATGAGCAGTTCTTC CAISVGTSGYNEQFF
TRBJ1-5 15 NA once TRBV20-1 TGCAGTGCTAGAAGCGGGAGGCCCGGACTTCAGCCCCAGCATTTT CSARSGRPGLQPQHF
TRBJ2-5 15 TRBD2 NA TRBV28 TGTGCCAGCAGTTCTCAGGGAGGGTCCCAAGAGACCCAGTACTTC CASSSQGGSQETQYF
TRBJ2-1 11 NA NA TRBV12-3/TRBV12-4 TGTGCCAGCAGTATAAGGAATGAGCAGTTCTTC CASSIRNEQFF
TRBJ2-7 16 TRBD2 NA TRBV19 TGTGCCAGTAGTACCCTCACTAGCGCGGGTTCCTACGAGCAGTACTTC CASSTLTSAGSYEQYF
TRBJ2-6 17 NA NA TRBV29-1 TGCAGCGTTGAAGATCGAGGTGGGGGCTCTGGGGCCAACGTCCTGACTTTC CSVEDRGGGSGANVLTF
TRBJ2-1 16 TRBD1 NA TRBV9 TGTGCCAGCAGCTCGAGGACAGGGGGTGTTTGGGATGAGCAGTTCTTC CASSSRTGGVWDEQFF
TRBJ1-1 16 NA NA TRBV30 TGTGCCTGGAGCGAAGGGACAACACCTCCGAACACTGAAGCTTTCTTT CAWSEGTTPPNTEAFF
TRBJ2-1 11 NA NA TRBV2 TGTGCCAGCAGTGCTAAGTCTGAGCAGTTCTTC CASSAKSEQFF
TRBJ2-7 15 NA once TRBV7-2 TGTGCCAGCAGCTTAGCACTAGACTCAGACTACGAGCAGTACTTC CASSLALDSDYEQYF
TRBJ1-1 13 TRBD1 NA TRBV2 TGTGCCAGCAGTACCGAACGGACAGGGACAGCTTTCTTT CASSTERTGTAFF
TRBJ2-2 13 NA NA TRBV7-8 TGTGCCAGCAGCTTCAGGGTCCCCGGGGAGCTGTTTTTT CASSFRVPGELFF
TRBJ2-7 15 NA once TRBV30 TGTGCCTGGAGTGATTTAAAGGGAGCTCCCTACGAGCAGTACTTC CAWSDLKGAPYEQYF
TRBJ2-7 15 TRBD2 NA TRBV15 TGTGCCACCAGCAGAGAGCGGACTAGCGTCAACGAGCAGTACTTC CATSRERTSVNEQYF
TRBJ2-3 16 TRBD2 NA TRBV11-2 TGTGCCAGCAGCTCCGGACTAGCGGGAGCCCGAGATACGCAGTATTTT CASSSGLAGARDTQYF